The clone carrying this TCR beta chain was found a few times. The same CDR3 can be traced to other DNA sequences in this sample. This CDR3 is built from 12 residues. V was pared by 2 bases and J by 3 bases, with 4 bases between. The germline CDR1 and CDR2 sequences are LNHDA and SQIVND (reference sequence). This sample is drawn from a study of blood T cell repertoires in COVID-19. Clones were read by immunoSEQ multiplex PCR, and TCRdb kept only the in-frame ones, dropping some. The sample has about 240,000 clones, 83% seen once. This TCR came from a woman in her 40s who had been exposed to COVID-19. The sequencing input was PBMCs or T cells enriched from blood (not recorded which). The chain has TRBV19 and TRBJ1-2; unclear D gene. CDR3 loop: CASSITDYGYTF. In nucleotides, the CDR3 is TGTGCCAGTAGTATAACAGACTATGGCTACACCTTC.